The TCR beta chain described here comes from a study of blood T cell repertoires in COVID-19. Whole-study context: Specimens from acute and convalescent COVID-19 originated in the United States, Italy and Spain. PBMCs, B-cell-depleted T cells, or T cells were the source of the cDNA or gDNA that made up the material.

The junction had 8 bases not matched to a gene; V was cut back by 1 base and J by 5 bases. CDR3 length equals 17 residues. Germline assignment: CDR1 LNHDA and CDR2 SQIVND (reference sequence). The repertoire was sequenced with immunoSEQ multiplex PCR; TCRdb's copy has only in-frame clones and lacks some. The sample carries about 500,000 clones, roughly 87% recorded once. The material sequenced was peripheral blood. The chain links TRBV19 to TRBJ2-7; the match to TRBD2 covers 13 bases. This clonotype was sampled from a young man with COVID-19, enrolled during active disease. The CDR3 sequence is CASSIAGLAGEADEQYF. The CDR3 DNA follows: TGTGCCAGTAGTATAGCCGGACTAGCGGGAGAAGCCGACGAGCAGTACTTC.